This T cell receptor beta chain was sequenced in a study of CD8 T cells in ankylosing spondylitis. TCRdb passed the 5' RACE reads through MiXCR, listing each CDR3 protein once. Of around 250,000 distinct CDR3 sequences listed, around a tenth were seen once; the top ten hold around 6.5%. This clonotype was counted at least ten times. The CDR3 length is 13 residues. Germline V gene lookup returns CDR1 SGHRS and CDR2 YFSETQ. V was pared by 4 bases and J by 6 bases, with 5 bases of the junction left unmatched. This clonotype originated in a male donor with ankylosing spondylitis or in good health (not recorded which). This sequence joins TRBV5-1 and TRBJ1-1, with TRBD1 identical over 8 bases. Sequenced sample: blood, either unsorted or a sorted T cell fraction (not recorded which). The CDR3 region is CASSRSGGPEAFF. The CDR3 bases are TGCGCCAGCAGCAGATCAGGGGGCCCTGAAGCTTTCTTT. Supplemented by reference TRBV5-1 and TRBJ1-1, the full variable domain reads KAGVTQTPRYLIKTRGQQVTLSCSPISGHRSVSWYQQTPGQGLQFLFEYFSETQRNKGNFPGRFSGRQFSNSRSEMNVSTLELGDSALYLCASSRSGGPEAFFGQGTRLTVV.